The text below deals with one TCR beta chain. Its specific antigen is unknown. The record has no base qualities; no much larger clone is one base away. The data are from a study of blood T cell repertoires in COVID-19 (dated by TCRdb to about 2020). Notes on the research overall: The collaborator samples originated in the United States, Italy and Spain and spanned the acute and convalescent phases of COVID-19. The samples were drawn from two sources: the first 160 participants of the ongoing ImmuneRACE study, and 1,200 or so subjects contributed by 6 global collaborators. The repertoires were made available in a free public database intended to serve as a resource for research on the immune response to SARS-CoV-2. A de-identified subject ID, COVID-19 status, age in years and sex were almost always included in the sample metadata. The prospective study material was composed of cDNA or gDNA derived from T cells, B-cell-depleted T cells, or PBMCs. Subjects who had been exposed to COVID-19, were actively infected with it, or had recovered from it provided the deeply sampled blood TCRbeta repertoires that made up the dataset. Where available, HLA class I and class II types were obtained from metadata supplied by the sample provider rather than from assay-based typing.

V is shortened by 3 bases, J by 4 bases, and the region joining them spans 22 bases. The CDR3 goes from the cysteine to the phenylalanine over 17 residues. Solely the CDR3 DNA is kept, with 51 bases framed from the first base. Based on the germline V gene, the CDR1 and CDR2 sequences are SGDLS and YYNGEE. TCRbeta CDR3 regions were amplified from genomic DNA by means of the immunoSEQ Assay, a bias-controlled multiplex PCR. The study's own analysis went as follows. The number of nucleated cells in each sample was estimated by amplification of reference gene primers within the assay. To quantify the absolute abundance of each unique TCRbeta CDR3 rearrangement, sequence reads were collapsed and filtered. For each sample, productive Simpson clonality was calculated as the square root of Simpson's diversity index across productive rearrangements. This is the immuneACCESS table as TCRdb keeps it, with only in-frame sequences that have V and J called. A part of the clones is gone; compared with another copy, unresolved V genes explain less than half, and the rest is unexplained. For V, J and clone size, that table is used; D and trimming come from the DNA. Here the sample has about 61,000 clones; 88% occur a single time. About 20% of the sample is in the top ten clones.

Each collaborating institution followed its own protocols to collect whole blood in K2EDTA tubes. Collaborator samples were shipped for TCRbeta analysis as frozen whole blood, isolated PBMCs, or DNA extracted from either sample type. Results the study describes overall, beyond this receptor: The quantity of clinical and demographic metadata differed by source and by participant and was supplied without curation.

Recombination linked TRBV9 to TRBJ1-2; no D gene call is confident. The TCR was taken from a woman aged 45-65 years with active or convalescent COVID-19. Sequenced: peripheral blood. The nucleotide sequence reads as follows: TGTGCCAGCAGCGGCTCCGGACGGTCGAGGGTCGGCTATGGCTACACCTTC. Its protein is CASSGSGRSRVGYGYTF.